One and the same sample provided the 27 T cell receptor beta chains below, sequenced in a study of siplizumab effects on memory and regulatory T cells. The method was immunoSEQ multiplex PCR; TCRdb's version includes in-frame clones alone and lacks a portion of them. The table shows fewer than 100,000 clones, with 90% to 95% occurring only once. Sequenced sample: non-Treg CD4+ T cells sorted from blood. These receptors came from a human donor in good health.

This chain connects TRBV4-1 to TRBJ1-2, with a tentative D call TRBD1 (6 bases). V dropped 2 bases and J dropped 8 bases, with 15 bases sitting between them. This CDR3 has 14 amino acids. CDR1 MGHRA and CDR2 YSYEKL come from the germline V gene. The CDR3 nucleotides are TGCGCCAGCAGCCAAACCAGGGGCGCAGAGGGCTACACCTTC. Amino acids: CASSQTRGAEGYTF.

V is TRBV4-1 and J is TRBJ2-3; D may be TRBD2 (7 bases). V was cut by 3 bases and J by 14 bases, with 18 bases left in between. Germline lookup yields CDR1 MGHRA and CDR2 YSYEKL. The CDR3 loop spans 13 amino acids. CDR3 coding DNA: TGCGCCAGCAGCCAGGCTGTCGGGGGGCATTGGTATTTT. Protein product: CASSQAVGGHWYF.

The rearrangement joins TRBV29-1 to TRBJ1-5, with TRBD1 as a possible D gene (6 bases). The CDR3 has 13 amino acids. Per the germline V gene, CDR1 is SQVTM and CDR2 is ANQGSEA. V dropped 1 base and J dropped 7 bases, with 11 bases sitting between them. The CDR3 DNA follows: TGCAGCGTTGAAGTGGGGGCGAGCCAGCCCCAGCATTTT. Translated: CSVEVGASQPQHF.

V gene TRBV19 combines with J gene TRBJ2-1; 7 bases are shared with TRBD2. Trimming at V came to 6 bases and at J to 8 bases, leaving 4 bases not matched to a gene. Germline CDR1 and CDR2: LNHDA and SQIVND (reference sequence). The CDR3 runs 12 residues. The CDR3 loop is CASSPGGYEQFF. The CDR3 bases are TGTGCCAGTAGCCCCGGGGGGTATGAGCAGTTCTTC.

This chain links TRBV12-5 with TRBJ2-7; no clear D. Looked up from germline, CDR1 is LGHNT and CDR2 is FRNRAP. The CDR3 extends over 15 amino acids. V lost 2 bases to trimming and J lost 1 base, with 12 bases between them. The chain's CDR3 is CASGLYSPQSYEQYF. CDR3 in DNA: TGTGCTAGTGGTTTGTATTCCCCGCAATCCTACGAGCAGTACTTC.

This sequence joins TRBV27 and TRBJ1-2; TRBD1 matches at 7 bases. After removal of 8 bases from V and 7 bases from J, the junction contained 7 bases not matched to a gene. Germline V gene data show CDR1 as MNHEY and CDR2 as SMNVEV (reference sequence). CDR3 length: 12 amino acids. The chain's CDR3 is CASGVGGGGYTF. CDR3 coding DNA: TGTGCCAGCGGGGTAGGGGGCGGTGGCTACACCTTC.

The chain recombines TRBV7-9 with TRBJ2-5; D not resolved. V was shortened by 5 bases and J by 0 bases, with 4 bases between the two germline ends. This CDR3 is built from 12 residues. The germline V gene encodes CDR1 SEHNR and CDR2 FQNEAQ (reference sequence). CDR3: CASSRNQETQYF. Here the CDR3 DNA reads TGTGCCAGCAGCCGGAACCAAGAGACCCAGTACTTC.

The chain links TRBV4-3 to TRBJ2-5; no firm D call. Trimming removed 4 bases at V and 4 bases at J, with 10 bases between. Germline CDR1 reads LGHNA; CDR2 reads YSLEER. The CDR3 is 13 residues long. In DNA, the CDR3 is TGCGCCAGCAGCCCCCCCGAAGGAGAGACCCAGTACTTC. As protein: CASSPPEGETQYF.

The chain links TRBV11-2 to TRBJ1-2; D not certain. The germline V gene encodes CDR1 SGHAT and CDR2 FQNNGV. V was pared by 0 bases and J by 4 bases, with 3 bases between. This CDR3 comprises 12 residues. The CDR3 protein is CASSLEGYGYTF. The CDR3 DNA sequence: TGTGCCAGCAGCTTAGAAGGCTATGGCTACACCTTC.

This chain uses TRBV29-1 with TRBJ2-1; D is unclear. Trimming took 3 bases from V and 0 from J, leaving 6 bases between them. CDR1 and CDR2 (germline): SQVTM, ANQGSEA. CDR3 length: 13 amino acids. The CDR3 protein is CSVDASSYNEQFF. The CDR3, as DNA: TGCAGCGTTGACGCCAGCTCCTACAATGAGCAGTTCTTC.

The V gene is TRBV9, the J gene TRBJ2-7; a possible D gene is TRBD1 (5 bases). Germline loops: CDR1 SGDLS, CDR2 YYNGEE. The CDR3 extends over 14 amino acids. The V and J ends lost 4 bases and 0 bases respectively, with 11 bases between them. CDR3 sequence reads: CASSFQGSSYEQYF. The CDR3 DNA is TGTGCCAGCAGCTTCCAGGGTAGCTCCTACGAGCAGTACTTC.

This clone was found once. This sequence joins TRBV7-2 and TRBJ2-7, with TRBD1 identical over 8 bases. CDR3 length: 15 amino acids. The V gene's germline CDR1 is SGHTA and CDR2 FQGNSA. Trimming cost V 1 base and J 1 base; bases outside gene matches: 3. The CDR3 DNA reads TGTGCCAGCAGCTTAGACCGGACAGGGTCCTACGAGCAGTACTTC. This translates into CASSLDRTGSYEQYF.

This sequence joins TRBV6-6 and TRBJ2-1, with 7 bases lining up with TRBD1. Trimming cost V 5 bases and J 9 bases; bases outside gene matches: 10. There are 14 residues in the CDR3. The germline gives CDR1 MNHNY, CDR2 SVGAGI (reference sequence). In DNA form, the CDR3 reads TGTGCCAGCAGTCGTCGACAGGGTGCTGCTGAGCAGTTCTTC. Translation: CASSRRQGAAEQFF.

J is TRBJ2-1 and V is TRBV6-6; no reliable D call. Trimming took off 5 bases at V and 5 bases at J, with 4 bases between the two ends. The CDR3 contains 11 residues. CDR1 and CDR2 from the germline V gene are MNHNY and SVGAGI (reference sequence). The CDR3 nucleotides read TGTGCCAGCAGTCAAGACAATGAGCAGTTCTTC. Translated: CASSQDNEQFF.

The chain uses TRBV7-2 and TRBJ2-1, with D possibly TRBD1 on 6 matching bases. The CDR3 is 15 residues long. Deletions cut 2 bases from V and 6 bases from J, with 14 bases between. Germline lookup yields CDR1 SGHTA and CDR2 FQGNSA. CDR3 sequence (DNA): TGTGCCAGCAGCTTAAAGACAGGTTCATTCAATGAGCAGTTCTTC. This sequence encodes CASSLKTGSFNEQFF.

The chain is built from TRBV10-3 and TRBJ1-6, with 7 bases lining up with TRBD1. Germline V gives CDR1 ENHRY, CDR2 SYGVKD. V lost 10 bases and J lost 5; bases outside the gene matches: 8. This CDR3 is built from 14 residues. The CDR3 protein is CASRDRANNSPLHF. CDR3 nucleotides: TGTGCCAGCCGGGACAGAGCTAATAATTCACCCCTCCACTTT.

This clone was found a few times. The CDR3 DNA sequence: TGTGCCTGGAGTGGACGGGTGATGAACACTGAAGCTTTCTTT. Encoded protein: CAWSGRVMNTEAFF. The V call is TRBV30, the J call TRBJ1-1, with D unresolved. This CDR3 region has 14 residues. The ends were cut back, 1 base at V and 0 bases at J, with 9 bases in the middle. Germline V gives CDR1 GTSNPN, CDR2 SVGIG (reference sequence).

V gene TRBV18 combines with J gene TRBJ1-4; D not certain. Looked up from germline, CDR1 is KGHSH and CDR2 is LQKENI. CDR3 length equals 14 residues. Trimming removed 2 bases at V and 5 bases at J, with 9 bases between. The CDR3 DNA follows: TGTGCCAGCTCACCAGATTCGCTAAATGAAAAACTGTTTTTT. Its translation is CASSPDSLNEKLFF.

The chain recombines TRBV18 with TRBJ1-1; no clear D gene. The CDR3 is made up of 13 amino acids. V dropped 6 bases and J dropped 0 bases, with 8 bases sitting between them. Germline values: CDR1 KGHSH, CDR2 LQKENI. This CDR3 reads CASSAQVNTEAFF. CDR3 sequence (DNA): TGTGCCAGCTCGGCCCAGGTGAACACTGAAGCTTTCTTT.

A note on this clone: One junction end does not reproduce the germline sequence, and a read error may be involved. The chain joins TRBV5-6 to TRBJ2-5; 10 nucleotides agree with TRBD1. The CDR3 contains 19 residues. Germline V gene lookup returns CDR1 SGHDT and CDR2 YYEEEE. Here the CDR3 DNA reads TGTGCCAGCAGCAGAGCCGGGACAGGGGTTTCTTCTTTACAAGGGACCCAGTACTTC. Protein product: CASSRAGTGVSSLQGTQYF.

The genes are TRBV18 and TRBJ2-1, with 10 bases fitting TRBD2. Germline V gene lookup returns CDR1 KGHSH and CDR2 LQKENI. This CDR3 region has 18 residues. Trimming removed 1 base from V and 0 bases from J; junction bases left unmatched: 6. The CDR3 DNA sequence: TGTGCCAGCTCACCACGGGGTAGCGGGGGGAGCTCCTACAATGAGCAGTTCTTC. Protein sequence: CASSPRGSGGSSYNEQFF.

The genes are TRBV2 and TRBJ2-3, with 9 bases lining up with TRBD2. The germline CDR1 and CDR2 sequences are SNHLY and FYNNEI. The CDR3 is made up of 16 amino acids. V lost 6 bases and J lost 6; bases outside the gene matches: 13. This chain's CDR3 is CASRRTSAIGEDTQYF. The DNA of the CDR3 is TGTGCCAGCAGGCGGACTAGCGCTATAGGGGAGGATACGCAGTATTTT.

The rearrangement uses TRBV4-1 and TRBJ1-4; D gene ambiguous. CDR1 is MGHRA and CDR2 is YSYEKL in the germline V gene. CDR3 length equals 14 residues. Trimming cost V 4 bases and J 7 bases, with 13 bases left between them. The CDR3 region is CASSPGSQREKLFF. Here the CDR3 DNA reads TGCGCCAGCAGCCCGGGCAGCCAACGTGAAAAACTGTTTTTT.

This clone has just a few counts. The V gene is TRBV6-1, the J gene TRBJ1-5; D perhaps matches TRBD1 (5 bases). Germline lookup yields CDR1 MNHNS and CDR2 SASEGT. Trimming cost V 6 bases and J 0 bases, with 12 bases left between them. The CDR3 length is 15 residues. The CDR3 region is CASRQGSDSNQPQHF. The DNA of the CDR3 is TGTGCCAGCAGGCAGGGCAGCGATAGCAATCAGCCCCAGCATTTT.

V usage is TRBV30 and J usage is TRBJ1-2; the D gene is possibly TRBD1 (5 bases). CDR1 is GTSNPN, CDR2 SVGIG, per germline (reference sequence). Trimming removed 2 bases from V and 7 bases from J, with 20 bases in between. This CDR3 is 15 amino acids long. In DNA, the CDR3 is TGTGCCTGGAGTTCGTACAAGCAGGAAGGGACTGGCTACACCTTC. Translation: CAWSSYKQEGTGYTF.

For the CDR3, the DNA is TGCGCCAGCAGCTTGGGACAAGATAATTCACCCCTCCACTTT. This codes for CASSLGQDNSPLHF. This chain links TRBV5-1 with TRBJ1-6; D is unresolved. The germline V gene encodes CDR1 SGHRS and CDR2 YFSETQ. CDR3 length: 14 residues. Deletions cut 0 bases from V and 5 bases from J, with 6 bases between.

This clone was observed a handful of times. The rearrangement joins TRBV7-2 to TRBJ2-7, with D perhaps TRBD2 (6 bases). CDR3 length equals 14 residues. Germline V lookup: CDR1 SGHTA, CDR2 FQGNSA. Trimming took 5 bases from V and 5 from J, leaving 16 bases between them. The CDR3 here is CASSPRGGADEQYF. CDR3 DNA: TGTGCCAGCAGCCCCCGTGGAGGGGCCGACGAGCAGTACTTC. Drawing the rest from reference TRBV7-2 and TRBJ2-7, the complete variable domain is GAGVSQSPSNKVTEKGKDVELRCDPISGHTALYWYRQSLGQGLEFLIYFQGNSAPDKSGLPSDRFSAERTGGSVSTLTIQRTQQEDSAVYLCASSPRGGADEQYFGPGTRLTVT.